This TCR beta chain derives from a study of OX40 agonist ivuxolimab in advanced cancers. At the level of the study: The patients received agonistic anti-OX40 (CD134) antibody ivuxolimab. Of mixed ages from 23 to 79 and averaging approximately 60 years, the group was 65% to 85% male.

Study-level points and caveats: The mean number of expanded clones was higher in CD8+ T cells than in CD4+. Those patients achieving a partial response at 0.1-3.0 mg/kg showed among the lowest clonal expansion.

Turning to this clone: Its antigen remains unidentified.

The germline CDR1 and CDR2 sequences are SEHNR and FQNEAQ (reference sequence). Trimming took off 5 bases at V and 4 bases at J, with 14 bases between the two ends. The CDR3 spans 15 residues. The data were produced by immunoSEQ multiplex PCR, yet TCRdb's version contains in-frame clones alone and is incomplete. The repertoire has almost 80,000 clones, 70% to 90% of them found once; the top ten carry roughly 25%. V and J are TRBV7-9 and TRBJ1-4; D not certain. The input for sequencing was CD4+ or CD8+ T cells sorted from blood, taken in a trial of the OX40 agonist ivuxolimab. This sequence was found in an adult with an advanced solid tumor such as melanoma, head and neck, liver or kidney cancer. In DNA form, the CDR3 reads TGTGCCAGCAGCCTAGGGTCCGTGAATAATGAAAAACTGTTTTTT. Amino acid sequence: CASSLGSVNNEKLFF. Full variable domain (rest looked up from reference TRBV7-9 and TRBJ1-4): DTGVSQNPRHKITKRGQNVTFRCDPISEHNRLYWYRQTLGQGPEFLTYFQNEAQLEKSRLLSDRFSAERPKGSFSTLEIQRTEQGDSAMYLCASSLGSVNNEKLFFGSGTQLSVL.